The 24 T cell receptor beta chains reported below all come from one sample, sequenced in a study of cytomegalovirus exposure and HLA in healthy donors. This PCR relied on a set of 60 Vbeta primers and 13 Jbeta primers. Produced via immunoSEQ multiplex PCR; TCRdb's table is partial and in-frame only. Here the sample spans approximately 99,000 clones, 73% being singletons. The sequencing input was PBMCs. These TCRs come from a man aged 40-55 years in good health and CMV-seronegative.

V usage is TRBV18 and J usage is TRBJ1-1; 10 bases fit TRBD1. Germline V lookup: CDR1 KGHSH, CDR2 LQKENI. The CDR3 has 14 amino acids. Germline trimming cut 7 bases from V and 3 bases from J; bases unmatched to any gene: 5. CDR3 nucleotide sequence: TGTGCCAGCTGGCGAGGGACAGGGGACACTGAAGCTTTCTTT. Residues: CASWRGTGDTEAFF.

The chain combines TRBV27 with TRBJ1-2, with D possibly matching TRBD1 (5 bases). The CDR3 has 13 residues. CDR1 MNHEY and CDR2 SMNVEV come from the germline V gene (reference sequence). V lost 6 bases and J lost 4, with 12 bases in between. The CDR3 nucleotides are TGTGCCAGCAGCCGACCAGACAGCTATGGCTACACCTTC. Translated: CASSRPDSYGYTF.

The chain employs TRBV2 and TRBJ2-6; perhaps TRBD2 as D (7 bases). The CDR3 extends over 15 amino acids. V lost 7 bases to trimming and J lost 0 bases, with 10 bases between them. Germline loops: CDR1 SNHLY, CDR2 FYNNEI. This chain's CDR3 is CASKGGGSGANVLTF. CDR3 nucleotides: TGTGCCAGCAAGGGAGGGGGCTCTGGGGCCAACGTCCTGACTTTC. Based on the CDR3 plus reference TRBV2 and TRBJ2-6, the full variable domain is EPEVTQTPSHQVTQMGQEVILRCVPISNHLYFYWYRQILGQKVEFLVSFYNNEISEKSEIFDDQFSVERPDGSNFTLKIRSTKLEDSAMYFCASKGGGSGANVLTFGAGSRLTVL.

The V and J genes are TRBV10-3 and TRBJ2-3, with D possibly matching TRBD1 (5 bases). Trimming cost V 2 bases and J 5 bases, with 8 bases left between them. The CDR3 is made up of 13 amino acids. Germline loops: CDR1 ENHRY, CDR2 SYGVKD. The CDR3 region has the DNA TGTGCCATCAGTGAGGGGGCAGAAGATACGCAGTATTTT. Protein sequence: CAISEGAEDTQYF.

The chain joins TRBV7-6 to TRBJ1-1; D unresolved. CDR1 SGHVS and CDR2 FNYEAQ come from the germline V gene. CDR3 length equals 14 residues. The ends were cut back, 5 bases at V and 0 bases at J, with 10 bases in the middle. CDR3 sequence: CASSIREMNTEAFF. DNA of the CDR3: TGTGCCAGCAGCATCCGGGAAATGAACACTGAAGCTTTCTTT.

Of note for this clone: Likely a read error: the CDR3 ends without its conserved phenylalanine or tryptophan. It is unclear where the CDR3 begins or ends on the DNA, so no DNA is shown, and the CDR3 is as TCRdb lists it. The rearrangement joins TRBV4-2 to TRBJ1-2; TRBD1, the table's D call, lacks a check against the DNA. CDR1 is LGHNA and CDR2 is YNFKEQ in the germline V gene. The CDR3 has 13 amino acids, counting both end residues. The CDR3 sequence: CASSHTGAGGYTV.

This chain links TRBV4-1 with TRBJ2-7; D not resolved. Trimming removed 0 bases from V and 4 bases from J, with 10 bases in between. The CDR3 is 14 amino acids. Germline V CDR1 and CDR2: MGHRA, YSYEKL. The CDR3 coding sequence is TGCGCCAGCAGCCAAGAGACGACTTCTTACGAGCAGTACTTC. Amino acid sequence: CASSQETTSYEQYF.

The chain carries TRBV19 and TRBJ1-1; tentatively, D is TRBD1 (5 bases). The CDR3 totals 13 residues. V dropped 7 bases and J dropped 2 bases, with 11 bases sitting between them. CDR1 LNHDA and CDR2 SQIVND come from the germline V gene (reference sequence). This chain's CDR3 is CASTFTGNTEAFF. The CDR3 DNA reads as TGTGCCAGTACCTTTACAGGAAACACTGAAGCTTTCTTT.

This clone has just a few counts. The genes are TRBV5-1 and TRBJ2-7; TRBD1 agrees at 9 bases. V trimming: 4 bases; J trimming: 7 bases; junction bases outside the gene matches: 9. The CDR3 extends over 14 amino acids. The V gene's germline CDR1 is SGHRS and CDR2 YFSETQ. CDR3 DNA sequence: TGCGCCAGCAGCGGGGACAGGGCCCCTACTGAGCAGTACTTC. Its translation: CASSGDRAPTEQYF.

The gene calls are TRBV9 and TRBJ2-2; D gene ambiguous. Germline V lookup: CDR1 SGDLS, CDR2 YYNGEE. The CDR3 loop spans 14 amino acids. V lost 2 bases, J lost 3 bases, and 8 bases lay in between. The CDR3 nucleotides read TGTGCCAGCAGCGTGGTCCTAGACACCGGGGAGCTGTTTTTT. Amino acids: CASSVVLDTGELFF.

This chain joins TRBV11-1 and TRBJ2-1; no clear D gene. CDR3 length: 14 amino acids. Deletions cut 2 bases from V and 1 base from J, with 6 bases between. Germline assignment: CDR1 SGHAT and CDR2 FQDESV (reference sequence). The CDR3 DNA reads TGTGCCAGCAGCTTATTGTCTTCCTACAATGAGCAGTTCTTC. Translation gives CASSLLSSYNEQFF.

The CDR3 region is CASSARQGSNTEAFF. CDR3 in DNA: TGCGCCAGCAGCGCCCGACAGGGCTCGAACACTGAAGCTTTCTTT. This chain links TRBV5-1 with TRBJ1-1; 7 bases are a match to TRBD1. The length of the CDR3 is 15 residues. The V and J ends lost 4 bases and 1 base, in that order; junction bases with no gene match: 7. Looked up from germline, CDR1 is SGHRS and CDR2 is YFSETQ.

The rearrangement uses TRBV27 and TRBJ2-2; 13 nucleotides match TRBD2. This CDR3 region has 15 residues. Germline V gene lookup returns CDR1 MNHEY and CDR2 SMNVEV (reference sequence). Trimming removed 2 bases from V and 10 bases from J; junction bases left unmatched: 4. DNA of the CDR3: TGTGCCAGCAGTTTACTTACTAGCGGGGGGGTGGAGCTGTTTTTT. Protein: CASSLLTSGGVELFF.

The sample holds a few counts of this clone. This chain joins TRBV11-2 and TRBJ2-7; TRBD2 matches at 10 bases. Germline trimming cut 1 base from V and 2 bases from J; bases unmatched to any gene: 2. There are 15 residues in the CDR3. Germline V gene sequence: CDR1 SGHAT, CDR2 FQNNGV. The chain's CDR3 is CASSLGLAGAYEQYF. DNA for the CDR3: TGTGCCAGCAGCTTAGGGCTAGCGGGGGCCTACGAGCAGTACTTC.

This rearrangement joins TRBV28 to TRBJ2-7, with 9 bases lining up with TRBD2. V dropped 5 bases and J dropped 5; count of bases not matched to a gene: 10. There are 15 residues in the CDR3. The germline V gene encodes CDR1 MDHEN and CDR2 SYDVKM. The CDR3 spells CASSPIGGGADEQYF. As DNA, the CDR3 is TGTGCCAGCAGTCCGATCGGCGGGGGGGCCGACGAGCAGTACTTC.

This sequence joins TRBV10-2 and TRBJ2-2; the match to TRBD2 covers 14 bases. Germline V gene sequence: CDR1 WSHSY, CDR2 SAAADI. The CDR3 loop spans 17 amino acids. Trimming took 7 bases from V and 2 from J; bases not matched to a gene: 6. In DNA form, the CDR3 reads TGCGCCAGCATCCGACTAGCGGGGGGGCTTAACACCGGGGAGCTGTTTTTT. It yields the protein CASIRLAGGLNTGELFF.

Only one count was recorded for this clone. V gene TRBV23-1 combines with J gene TRBJ2-2; 10 bases are shared with TRBD2. TRBV23-1 is classed as an ORF, of uncertain function. V lost 0 bases, J lost 2 bases, and 12 bases stayed unmatched. This CDR3 region has 20 residues. The CDR3 DNA sequence: TGCGCCAGCAGTCAATCGAGTCTAGCGGGGGCCCCACACAACACCGGGGAGCTGTTTTTT. This translates into CASSQSSLAGAPHNTGELFF.

This clone was seen only a few times. This chain links TRBV21-1 with TRBJ2-4; the table's D call, TRBD2, was not checked against the DNA. TRBV21-1 is assigned pseudogene status. The CDR3 totals 16 residues. The CDR3: CASSKAPGGTRNIQYF. CDR3 nucleotides: TGTGCCAGCAGCAAAGCGCCGGGGGGGACAAGAAACATTCAGTACTTC.

V is TRBV6-1 and J is TRBJ2-5; no firm D call. The germline V gene encodes CDR1 MNHNS and CDR2 SASEGT. V was clipped by 0 bases and J by 5 bases, with 4 bases between them. CDR3 size: 12 residues. The DNA of the CDR3 is TGTGCCAGCAGTGAAGCTGCGGAGACCCAGTACTTC. Amino acid sequence: CASSEAAETQYF.

This clone was seen more than once but under ten times. This chain links TRBV29-1 with TRBJ2-3; no reliable D call. V was clipped by 1 base and J by 5 bases, with 10 bases between them. Per germline, CDR1 SQVTM and CDR2 ANQGSEA. This CDR3 contains 13 residues. CDR3 loop: CSVEGADKDTQYF. The CDR3 nucleotides are TGCAGCGTTGAAGGCGCGGATAAAGATACGCAGTATTTT.

There are a few counts of this clone. This chain connects TRBV2 to TRBJ2-3, with 11 bases aligning to TRBD2. CDR1 is SNHLY and CDR2 is FYNNEI in the germline V gene. This CDR3 comprises 15 residues. Losses at the gene ends were 6 bases for V and 2 bases for J; bases not matched to a gene: 4. The CDR3 region is CASRRGLADTDTQYF. For the CDR3, the DNA is TGTGCCAGCAGACGGGGACTAGCGGACACAGATACGCAGTATTTT.

This clone was detected only a few times. V usage is TRBV5-1 and J usage is TRBJ1-5, with D hard to call. Germline V gene sequence: CDR1 SGHRS, CDR2 YFSETQ. CDR3 length: 13 amino acids. With 4 bases removed from V and 0 bases from J, the gap between germline ends came to 5 bases. The DNA of the CDR3 is TGCGCCAGCAGCCCGTATAGCAATCAGCCCCAGCATTTT. This sequence encodes CASSPYSNQPQHF.

The chain recombines TRBV7-8 with TRBJ2-4, with TRBD1 matching 10 bases. CDR1 SGHVS and CDR2 FQNEAQ come from the germline V gene. V dropped 1 base and J dropped 6; count of bases not matched to a gene: 12. The CDR3 is 18 amino acids. For the CDR3, the DNA is TGTGCCAGCAGCTTAGTCGTGGGACAGGGGCCCGGAAGAAACATTCAGTACTTC. Its protein is CASSLVVGQGPGRNIQYF.

The V call is TRBV4-2, the J call TRBJ2-2, with no clear D. V lost 0 bases, J lost 0 bases, and 14 bases lay in between. The CDR3 has 18 amino acids. Germline V CDR1 and CDR2: LGHNA, YNFKEQ. In nucleotides, the CDR3 is TGTGCCAGCAGCCAAGAAAGTTCAGCGCACGCGAACACCGGGGAGCTGTTTTTT. Translation gives CASSQESSAHANTGELFF.